These 28 T cell receptor beta chains were all obtained from the same sample, sequenced in a study of CD8 T cells in cerebrospinal fluid in Alzheimer's disease. For each CDR3 protein, TCRdb gives one entry from its re-call of the 10x single-cell sequencing reads, without DNA. The sample holds under 1,000 distinct CDR3 sequences. Sequencing was done on a sample of cerebrospinal fluid. These receptors were obtained from a human donor with Parkinson's disease.

This clonotype is called hyperexpanded (1% or more) based on its frequency. V gene TRBV3-1 combines with J gene TRBJ1-1. CDR1 and CDR2 (germline): LGHDT, YNNKEL (reference sequence). The CDR3 is made up of 12 amino acids. The CDR3: CASSHSRGEAFF.

This sequence joins TRBV15 and TRBJ2-7; TCRdb designates TRBD1, a call that cannot be tested without DNA. CDR1 LNHNV and CDR2 YYDKDF come from the germline V gene (reference sequence). The CDR3 consists of 16 residues. CDR3 residues: CATSRGPGTASYEQYF.

By frequency, this clonotype is medium-sized (0.01 to 0.1%). The V and J genes are TRBV2 and TRBJ2-6; TCRdb calls TRBD2, which cannot be checked without DNA. Per germline, CDR1 SNHLY and CDR2 FYNNEI. The CDR3 is 16 residues long. CDR3 in amino acids: CARGTSGGSGANVLTF. The full variable domain, with the rest looked up from reference TRBV2 and TRBJ2-6, is EPEVTQTPSHQVTQMGQEVILRCVPISNHLYFYWYRQILGQKVEFLVSFYNNEISEKSEIFDDQFSVERPDGSNFTLKIRSTKLEDSAMYFCARGTSGGSGANVLTFGAGSRLTVL.

This clonotype is called medium-sized (0.01 to 0.1%) based on its frequency. The chain recombines TRBV5-4 with TRBJ2-1; TCRdb lists TRBD1, though no DNA is available to test this call. This CDR3 has 14 amino acids. The germline V gene has CDR1 SGHNT and CDR2 YYREEE (reference sequence). This chain's CDR3 is CAGIRDGSYNEQFF.

This clonotype ranks as medium-sized in terms of frequency. This chain links TRBV5-1 with TRBJ1-1; TCRdb gives TRBD1 as the D gene, but with no DNA this cannot be confirmed. The CDR3 has 13 residues. Per the germline V gene, CDR1 is SGHRS and CDR2 is YFSETQ. Here the CDR3 reads CASSRGGWPEAFF.

This clonotype is identified as medium-sized from frequency. The genes are TRBV7-3 and TRBJ1-1; TCRdb picks TRBD1, but there is no DNA to check that call. CDR3 length equals 13 residues. The germline gives CDR1 SGHTA, CDR2 FQGTGA. CDR3: CASSGGTDTEAFF.

By frequency, this clonotype registers medium-sized. The chain employs TRBV20-1 and TRBJ1-2. CDR3 length: 13 residues. CDR1 is DFQATT and CDR2 is SNEGSKA in the germline V gene (reference sequence). The chain's CDR3 is CSAREDLIYGYTF.

By frequency, this clonotype registers medium-sized (0.01 to 0.1%). The genes are TRBV15 and TRBJ2-5. This CDR3 contains 13 residues. Looked up from germline, CDR1 is LNHNV and CDR2 is YYDKDF (reference sequence). The CDR3 region is CATSPGYQETQYF.

This clonotype is classed as medium-sized by frequency. CDR3 sequence reads: CASSLAVSRLAGKETQYF. The chain joins TRBV5-4 to TRBJ2-5; TCRdb outputs TRBD2, but without DNA this stays unchecked. The CDR3 extends over 18 amino acids. Germline CDR1 SGHNT, CDR2 YYREEE (reference sequence).

This clonotype is identified as large from frequency. This chain joins TRBV9 and TRBJ1-3; TCRdb selects TRBD1, and the lack of DNA leaves this call unchecked. Germline CDR1 SGDLS, CDR2 YYNGEE. The CDR3 totals 16 residues. CDR3 sequence: CASSEHGRNSGNTIYF.

This clonotype is medium-sized by frequency. The chain carries TRBV3-1 and TRBJ2-2; the TCRdb call, TRBD1, lacks DNA for checking. This CDR3 has 15 residues. The V gene's germline CDR1 is LGHDT and CDR2 YNNKEL (reference sequence). The CDR3 protein is CASLGLGRNTGELFF.

This clonotype shows up as large by frequency. The chain uses TRBV28 and TRBJ2-3; TCRdb calls TRBD2, which cannot be checked without DNA. The CDR3 is 12 amino acids. Germline assignment: CDR1 MDHEN and CDR2 SYDVKM. This chain's CDR3 is CASSIGLVEQYF. Together with reference TRBV28 and TRBJ2-3, the CDR3 gives the full variable domain: DVKVTQSSRYLVKRTGEKVFLECVQDMDHENMFWYRQDPGLGLRLIYFSYDVKMKEKGDIPEGYSVSREKKERFSLILESASTNQTSMYLCASSIGLVEQYFGPGTRLTVL.

This clonotype is called large based on its frequency. The rearrangement joins TRBV27 to TRBJ2-3; TCRdb reports TRBD2, a call that lacks DNA to check it against. Germline V lookup: CDR1 MNHEY, CDR2 SMNVEV (reference sequence). The CDR3 sequence is 14 residues long. This CDR3 is CASSSQRDTDTQYF.

This clonotype is labeled large based on frequency. The chain joins TRBV7-2 to TRBJ2-1; TCRdb proposes TRBD1, but this gene call is untestable without DNA. Per germline, CDR1 SGHTA and CDR2 FQGNSA. The CDR3 sequence is 12 residues long. The CDR3 reads CASSQNRVGQFF.

This clonotype is classed as medium-sized by frequency. This chain links TRBV7-9 with TRBJ2-3; lacking DNA, the TRBD1 call made by TCRdb goes unchecked. Germline V gene data show CDR1 as SEHNR and CDR2 as FQNEAQ (reference sequence). CDR3 size: 18 residues. The CDR3 is CASSARITIRGSTDTQYF.

This clonotype counts as large by frequency. The chain employs TRBV7-9 and TRBJ1-1; there is no DNA to check the TCRdb D call of TRBD1. From germline, CDR1 is SEHNR and CDR2 FQNEAQ (reference sequence). This CDR3 is built from 15 residues. Here the CDR3 reads CASSLVVGANTEAFF.

This clonotype ranks as medium-sized in terms of frequency. This chain connects TRBV5-1 to TRBJ2-7; the D gene TCRdb calls, TRBD1, cannot be checked with no DNA. Per germline, CDR1 SGHRS and CDR2 YFSETQ. The CDR3 spans 15 residues. CDR3 region: CASSGRPGASYEQYF.

In terms of frequency, this clonotype is medium-sized (0.01 to 0.1%). The rearrangement joins TRBV7-6 to TRBJ1-2. The germline V gene has CDR1 SGHVS and CDR2 FNYEAQ. CDR3 length: 13 residues. CDR3 protein: CASSLEENYGYTF.

This clonotype counts as medium-sized by frequency. CDR3 in amino acids: CASSPSGTEVFYGYTF. The chain combines TRBV19 with TRBJ1-2; TCRdb names TRBD1, which stays unverified in the absence of DNA. The CDR3 loop spans 16 amino acids. The germline V gene encodes CDR1 LNHDA and CDR2 SQIVND (reference sequence).

According to its frequency, this clonotype is large. V is TRBV30 and J is TRBJ2-7; TCRdb reports TRBD1, a call that lacks DNA to check it against. CDR3 length equals 11 residues. Germline V gene data show CDR1 as GTSNPN and CDR2 as SVGIG (reference sequence). CDR3 sequence reads: CAWGTGYEQYF. The whole variable domain, filled in from reference TRBV30 and TRBJ2-7, reads SQTIHQWPATLVQPVGSPLSLECTVEGTSNPNLYWYRQAAGRGLQLLFYSVGIGQISSEVPQNLSASRPQDRQFILSSKKLLLSDSGFYLCAWGTGYEQYFGPGTRLTVT.

This clonotype shows up as large by frequency. The chain couples TRBV5-1 to TRBJ2-1; the D call of TRBD2 rests on TCRdb alone, since no DNA is present to check it. The CDR3 is 15 residues long. CDR1 and CDR2 from the germline V gene are SGHRS and YFSETQ. The CDR3: CASSLMAGGYNEQFF.

This clonotype counts as medium-sized by frequency. Here the CDR3 reads CATNSWDRAGEKLFF. The V and J genes are TRBV24-1 and TRBJ1-4; TCRdb's D call of TRBD1 is untestable without DNA. Germline V gives CDR1 KGHDR, CDR2 SFDVKD. The CDR3 runs to 15 residues.

Measured by frequency, this clonotype is medium-sized. The chain carries TRBV2 and TRBJ2-7; TCRdb's D call of TRBD2 is untestable without DNA. The germline V gene has CDR1 SNHLY and CDR2 FYNNEI. The CDR3 covers 12 residues. This CDR3 is CASSGTSHLWYF.

By frequency, this clonotype is large. The chain combines TRBV27 with TRBJ2-2; TCRdb's D gene call, TRBD1, goes unchecked for lack of DNA. This CDR3 spans 15 amino acids. Germline CDR1 MNHEY, CDR2 SMNVEV (reference sequence). Here the CDR3 reads CASSPGTSNTGELFF.

In terms of frequency, this clonotype is medium-sized. The chain joins TRBV30 to TRBJ2-7. The germline gives CDR1 GTSNPN, CDR2 SVGIG (reference sequence). This CDR3 is built from 15 residues. The CDR3 here is CAWSPESGSSYEQYF.

In terms of frequency, this clonotype is large. The rearrangement joins TRBV21-1 to TRBJ2-3. TRBV21-1 is given as a pseudogene. This CDR3 contains 11 residues. CDR3 sequence: CASNRTDTQYF.

By frequency, this clonotype registers medium-sized. The V and J genes are TRBV28 and TRBJ2-1; TCRdb picks TRBD1, but there is no DNA to check that call. The CDR3 extends over 18 amino acids. CDR1 is MDHEN, CDR2 SYDVKM, per germline. This CDR3 reads CASSPSTGRPSSYNEQFF.

Considering frequency, this clonotype is medium-sized. The gene calls are TRBV10-2 and TRBJ1-2. This CDR3 contains 12 residues. CDR1 and CDR2 (germline): WSHSY, SAAADI. The CDR3 sequence: CASSELNYGYTF.